The entry below gives a single TCR beta chain sequence along with its context. How the authors handled the data: Nucleated cell counts were estimated from reference gene primer amplification. Here immunoSEQ multiplex PCR was the method, and the copy in TCRdb shows in-frame clones only, minus some. The V and J calls and clone size come from that table; D and trimming were worked out from the DNA. The sample holds about 130,000 clones, approximately 80% seen once. Germline trimming cut 5 bases from V and 4 bases from J; bases unmatched to any gene: 8. CDR1 MNHEY and CDR2 SVGAGI come from the germline V gene. The length of the CDR3 is 15 residues. The sample comes from a study of blood T cell repertoires in COVID-19. As for the study in general: COVID-19 samples, acute and convalescent, were from the United States, Italy and Spain. The cDNA or gDNA used as material had been derived from T cells, B-cell-depleted T cells, or PBMCs.

The genes are TRBV6-5 and TRBJ1-2; 9 bases align to TRBD1. The sample consisted of peripheral blood. The sequence was obtained from a woman aged 50 to 60 with acute or convalescent COVID-19. The CDR3 nucleotides read TGTGCCAGCAGTACTGCGCAGACAGGGGGCTATGGCTACACCTTC. Encoded protein: CASSTAQTGGYGYTF.